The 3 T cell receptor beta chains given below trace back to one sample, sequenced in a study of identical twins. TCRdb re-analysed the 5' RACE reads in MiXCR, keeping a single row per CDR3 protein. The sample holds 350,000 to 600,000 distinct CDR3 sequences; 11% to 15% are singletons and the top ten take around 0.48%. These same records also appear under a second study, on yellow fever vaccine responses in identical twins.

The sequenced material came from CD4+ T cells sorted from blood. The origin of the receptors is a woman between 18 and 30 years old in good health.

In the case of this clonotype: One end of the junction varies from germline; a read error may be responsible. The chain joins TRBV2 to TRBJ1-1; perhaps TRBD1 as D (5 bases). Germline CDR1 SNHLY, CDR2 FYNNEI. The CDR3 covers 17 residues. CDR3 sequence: CACSLGTLTKMNTEAFF. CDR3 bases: TGTGCCTGCAGTCTCGGGACTCTTACTAAAATGAACACTGAAGCTTTCTTT. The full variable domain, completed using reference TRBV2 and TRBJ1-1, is EPEVTQTPSHQVTQMGQEVILRCVPISNHLYFYWYRQILGQKVEFLVSFYNNEISEKSEIFDDQFSVERPDGSNFTLKIRSTKLEDSAMYFCACSLGTLTKMNTEAFFGQGTRLTVV.

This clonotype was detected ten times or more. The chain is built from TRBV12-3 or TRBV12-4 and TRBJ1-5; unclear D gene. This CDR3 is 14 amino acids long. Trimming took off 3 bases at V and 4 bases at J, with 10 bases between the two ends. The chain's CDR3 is CASSFFGVNQPQHF. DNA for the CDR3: TGTGCCAGCAGTTTCTTCGGGGTGAATCAGCCCCAGCATTTT.

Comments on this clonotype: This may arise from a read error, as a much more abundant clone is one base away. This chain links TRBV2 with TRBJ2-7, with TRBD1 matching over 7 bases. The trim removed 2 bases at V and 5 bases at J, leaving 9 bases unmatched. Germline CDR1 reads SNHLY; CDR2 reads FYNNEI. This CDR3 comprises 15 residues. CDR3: CASSERGQKSHEQYF. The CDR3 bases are TGTGCCAGCAGTGAAAGGGGACAGAAGTCCCACGAGCAGTACTTC.